What follows are 23 T cell receptor beta chains derived from one specimen sequenced in a study of shared clonotypes between healthy human individuals. The data were produced by immunoSEQ multiplex PCR, yet TCRdb's version contains in-frame clones alone and is incomplete. The table has 950,000 to 1,100,000 clones, 75% to 85% seen once; the top ten hold 0.55% to 0.7%. The sequenced sample was memory CD4+ T cells from PBMCs. Stated subset: CD45RA-negative fraction. The receptors come from a man between 18 and 35 years old in good health. Some clones in this sample may be carry-over from other donors' samples.

The chain employs TRBV6-6 and TRBJ2-7; 14 positions agree with TRBD2. CDR3 size: 16 residues. V gave up 6 bases and J gave up 5 bases; unmatched junction bases: 9. Germline V gene data show CDR1 as MNHNY and CDR2 as SVGAGI (reference sequence). For the CDR3, the DNA is TGTGCCAGCAGCCACGGGACTAGCGGGAGTGTCGACGAGCAGTACTTC. This encodes CASSHGTSGSVDEQYF.

The rearrangement uses TRBV7-9 and TRBJ1-2, with a possible D match to TRBD1 (6 bases). The length of the CDR3 is 16 residues. The germline V gene encodes CDR1 SEHNR and CDR2 FQNEAQ (reference sequence). Deletions cut 4 bases from V and 4 bases from J, with 19 bases between. The CDR3 region has the DNA TGTGCCAGCAGCTCCTCCAGGGGATCAACCCTCTATGGCTACACCTTC. Translated: CASSSSRGSTLYGYTF.

V gene TRBV27 combines with J gene TRBJ2-4; D not certain. Trimming shortened V by 6 bases and J by 0 bases, and 21 bases separated the two germline ends. Germline V gives CDR1 MNHEY, CDR2 SMNVEV (reference sequence). This CDR3 comprises 18 residues. The CDR3 spells CASRSLVFQTGAKNIQYF. DNA for the CDR3: TGTGCCAGCAGATCCCTGGTGTTCCAAACCGGAGCCAAAAACATTCAGTACTTC.

This rearrangement joins TRBV6-5 to TRBJ1-4, with D possibly being TRBD1 (6 bases). Between the trimmed V and J ends, which lost 6 bases and 7 bases, there was a span of 18 bases. CDR1 is MNHEY and CDR2 is SVGAGI in the germline V gene. The CDR3 extends over 15 amino acids. In DNA form, the CDR3 reads TGTGCCAGCAGCCCCGCCAGGGGATCGGGTGAAAAACTGTTTTTT. This translates into CASSPARGSGEKLFF.

The CDR3 DNA is TGTGCCAGCAGCGCTAGCGGGTGGGCCTACGAGCAGTACTTC. Its protein product is CASSASGWAYEQYF. The genes are TRBV11-2 and TRBJ2-7; TRBD2 matches at 8 bases. Trimming removed 5 bases from V and 2 bases from J; junction bases left unmatched: 5. CDR3 size: 14 residues. CDR1 SGHAT and CDR2 FQNNGV come from the germline V gene.

This clone was observed many times. The chain carries TRBV18 and TRBJ2-2, with 8 bases that match TRBD2. V trimming: 3 bases; J trimming: 6 bases; junction bases outside the gene matches: 12. The germline gives CDR1 KGHSH, CDR2 LQKENI. This CDR3 contains 17 residues. Written as DNA, the CDR3 is TGTGCCAGCTCACCGCCCTCTGCGGGAGGACCCGCCGGGGAGCTGTTTTTT. This gives the protein CASSPPSAGGPAGELFF.

Points on this clone: A clone one base away is much larger, so this may be a read error. The sample contains more than one DNA sequence encoding this CDR3. The rearrangement links TRBV28 to TRBJ2-2; D call uncertain. The CDR3 has 15 amino acids. Germline-derived CDR1 and CDR2 are MDHEN and SYDVKM. The CDR3 loop is CASSYMGLDTGELFF. CDR3 nucleotides: TGCGCCAGCAGTTATATGGGGTTGGACACCGGGGAGCTGTTTTTT.

This clone was counted ten times or more. The CDR3 region is CASSSTSGRALGGELFF. The CDR3 nucleotides read TGTGCCAGCAGCTCGACTAGCGGGAGGGCCTTGGGCGGGGAGCTGTTTTTT. V gene TRBV11-2 combines with J gene TRBJ2-2; 14 bases agree with TRBD2. CDR3 size: 17 residues. Germline CDR1 and CDR2: SGHAT and FQNNGV. Trimming took 4 bases from V and 7 from J; bases not matched to a gene: 8.

The chain links TRBV29-1 to TRBJ2-7, with TRBD2 matching over 7 bases. With V trimmed by 5 bases and J by 1 base, 8 bases remained unmatched. Germline V lookup: CDR1 SQVTM, CDR2 ANQGSEA. The CDR3 totals 14 residues. Here the CDR3 reads CSVRPSGRSYEQYF. In DNA, the CDR3 is TGCAGCGTTCGCCCTAGCGGAAGATCCTACGAGCAGTACTTC.

The CDR3 DNA reads as TGTGCCAGCAGCTTCTTGGGGGGCACAGATACGCAGTATTTT. Amino acid sequence: CASSFLGGTDTQYF. The chain has TRBV5-5 and TRBJ2-3; possibly TRBD1 or TRBD2 for D (5 bases each). The germline V gene has CDR1 SGHKS and CDR2 YYEKEE (reference sequence). The CDR3 consists of 14 residues. Trimming took off 2 bases at V and 1 base at J, with 8 bases between the two ends.

V usage is TRBV7-3 and J usage is TRBJ1-1; TRBD1 aligns across 9 bases. V was pared by 5 bases and J by 4 bases, with 8 bases of the junction left unmatched. This CDR3 has 15 residues. The germline V gene encodes CDR1 SGHTA and CDR2 FQGTGA. The CDR3 DNA reads as TGTGCCAGCAGCCCCGACCGGGACAGGGCCACTGAAGCTTTCTTT. This codes for CASSPDRDRATEAFF.

The chain carries TRBV30 and TRBJ2-7; D is uncertain. This CDR3 spans 14 amino acids. Trimming took 3 bases from V and 2 from J, leaving 14 bases between them. Germline loops: CDR1 GTSNPN, CDR2 SVGIG (reference sequence). CDR3 protein: CAWSRNGLAYEQYF. CDR3 sequence (DNA): TGTGCCTGGAGCCGTAACGGGTTGGCCTACGAGCAGTACTTC. Drawing the rest from reference TRBV30 and TRBJ2-7, the complete variable domain is SQTIHQWPATLVQPVGSPLSLECTVEGTSNPNLYWYRQAAGRGLQLLFYSVGIGQISSEVPQNLSASRPQDRQFILSSKKLLLSDSGFYLCAWSRNGLAYEQYFGPGTRLTVT.

This rearrangement joins TRBV18 to TRBJ2-5, with 9 bases identical to TRBD2. The CDR3 sequence is 16 residues long. Germline V gene lookup returns CDR1 KGHSH and CDR2 LQKENI. The trim removed 1 base at V and 5 bases at J, leaving 8 bases unmatched. CDR3 residues: CASSPQRSSGSETQYF. The CDR3 DNA sequence: TGTGCCAGCTCACCACAGAGGAGTAGCGGGAGTGAGACCCAGTACTTC.

In its sample, this clone was seen a few times. The chain is built from TRBV6-1 and TRBJ2-1; D ambiguous. In germline, CDR1 is MNHNS, CDR2 SASEGT. Deletions cut 11 bases from V and 0 bases from J, with 14 bases between. The CDR3 covers 14 residues. The CDR3 bases are TGTGCCTACAGACCAGGTAGCTCCTACAATGAGCAGTTCTTC. Protein: CAYRPGSSYNEQFF.

This sequence joins TRBV5-1 and TRBJ2-1; D gene unclear. V was cut by 4 bases and J by 7 bases, with 6 bases left in between. The CDR3 sequence is 11 residues long. The germline V gene has CDR1 SGHRS and CDR2 YFSETQ. This CDR3 reads CASSPANEQFF. As DNA, the CDR3 is TGCGCCAGCAGCCCCGCGAATGAGCAGTTCTTC.

As to this clone: The identical CDR3 is also encoded by other nucleotide sequences in the sample. The chain is built from TRBV28 and TRBJ1-5; D is possibly TRBD1 (5 bases). Trimming took off 2 bases at V and 6 bases at J, with 5 bases between the two ends. Germline loops: CDR1 MDHEN, CDR2 SYDVKM. This CDR3 is built from 12 residues. The CDR3 region is CASSLQGQPQHF. CDR3 coding DNA: TGTGCCAGCAGTTTACAGGGTCAGCCCCAGCATTTT.

The gene calls are TRBV5-6 and TRBJ2-5; 14 bases line up with TRBD2. The V gene end was trimmed by 3 bases and the J gene end by 7 bases; junction bases not matched to a gene: 5. CDR3 length: 15 residues. CDR1 SGHDT and CDR2 YYEEEE come from the germline V gene. CDR3 in DNA: TGTGCCAGCAGCTCGGCGACTAGCGGGAGGGCGACCCAGTACTTC. Protein sequence: CASSSATSGRATQYF. Full variable domain (outside the CDR3, taken from reference TRBV5-6 and TRBJ2-5): DAGVTQSPTHLIKTRGQQVTLRCSPKSGHDTVSWYQQALGQGPQFIFQYYEEEERQRGNFPDRFSGHQFPNYSSELNVNALLLGDSALYLCASSSATSGRATQYFGPGTRLLVL.

This clone was recorded once. V usage is TRBV5-1 and J usage is TRBJ1-4, with TRBD1 as a possible D gene (5 bases). CDR1 is SGHRS and CDR2 is YFSETQ in the germline V gene. There are 15 residues in the CDR3. The germline V and J ends were trimmed by 0 bases and 4 bases, with 10 bases remaining between them. The CDR3 nucleotides read TGCGCCAGCAGCTTGGTCGGGACCCTTAATGAAAAACTGTTTTTT. Amino acids: CASSLVGTLNEKLFF.

This clone turned up a few times. This chain links TRBV4-1 with TRBJ2-7; D assignment may be TRBD1 or TRBD2 (5 bases each). The germline CDR1 and CDR2 sequences are MGHRA and YSYEKL. Between the trimmed V and J ends, which lost 0 bases and 1 base, there was a span of 13 bases. The CDR3 totals 16 residues. The CDR3 DNA reads as TGCGCCAGCAGCCAAGAGGGTAGGTGGGGGTCCTACGAGCAGTACTTC. It specifies CASSQEGRWGSYEQYF.

The V and J genes are TRBV6-5 and TRBJ2-3, with TRBD1 matching over 8 bases. This CDR3 is 15 amino acids long. CDR1 MNHEY and CDR2 SVGAGI come from the germline V gene. The ends lost 5 bases at V and 2 bases at J; junction bases unmatched: 6. The CDR3 loop reads CASSSRQGHTDTQYF. For the CDR3, the DNA is TGTGCCAGCAGTAGCCGACAGGGGCACACAGATACGCAGTATTTT.

CDR3 in DNA: TGCAGCGTGGGCGGGACAGGGCGAGGTACCCAGCATTTT. This sequence encodes CSVGGTGRGTQHF. The chain links TRBV29-1 to TRBJ1-5; 9 bases are a match to TRBD1. Trimming took 6 bases from V and 11 from J; bases not matched to a gene: 11. This CDR3 spans 13 amino acids. Germline V gene sequence: CDR1 SQVTM, CDR2 ANQGSEA.

As concerns this clone: With a much larger clone just one base away, this may be a read error. V and J are TRBV6-5 and TRBJ2-7, with D tentatively TRBD2 (5 bases). V was cut by 4 bases and J by 6 bases, with 7 bases left in between. Germline assignment: CDR1 MNHEY and CDR2 SVGAGI. This CDR3 is 11 amino acids long. The CDR3 nucleotides read TGTGCCAGCAGTTTTCGGGGCGAGCAGTACTTC. This encodes CASSFRGEQYF.

In its sample, this clone was seen a few times. The chain uses TRBV7-2 and TRBJ2-3; D might be TRBD1 or TRBD2, each matching 5 bases. The CDR3 sequence is 14 residues long. Germline-derived CDR1 and CDR2 are SGHTA and FQGNSA. The ends were cut back, 5 bases at V and 8 bases at J, with 17 bases in the middle. The CDR3 sequence is CASSVPQGGGTQYF. The DNA of the CDR3 is TGTGCCAGCAGCGTCCCTCAGGGTGGAGGTACGCAGTATTTT.